This paragraph covers one T cell receptor beta chain sequence. The trim removed 2 bases at V and 9 bases at J, leaving 12 bases unmatched. This CDR3 is built from 16 residues. The germline V gene has CDR1 SGHTA and CDR2 FQGTGA. Using immunoSEQ multiplex PCR, the repertoire was profiled, and TCRdb retains in-frame clones only, with some absent. The sample contains about 240,000 clones, about 89% of which appear only once. The sample belongs to a study of blood T cell repertoires in COVID-19. Study overall: Acute and convalescent COVID-19 specimens originated in the United States, Italy and Spain. PBMCs, B-cell-depleted T cells, or T cells were the source of the cDNA or gDNA that made up the material.

Enrollees, roughly 18 to 89 years old, lived in 24 US areas. Participants were placed into cohorts based on the clinical history they reported. The sample taken for sequencing was PBMCs or T cells enriched from blood (not recorded which). This receptor was identified in a woman aged 25 to 45 who had recovered from COVID-19. The chain employs TRBV7-3 and TRBJ2-1; 8 positions match TRBD2. The CDR3 loop reads CASSLGIAGRAGEQFF. CDR3 DNA sequence: TGTGCCAGCAGCTTAGGGATAGCGGGACGGGCCGGTGAGCAGTTCTTC.